This T cell receptor beta chain was documented in a study of blood T cell repertoires in COVID-19. CDR1 is MDHEN and CDR2 is SYDVKM in the germline V gene. The CDR3 contains 14 residues. With 8 bases clipped from V and 4 bases from J, the junction kept 9 bases outside the gene matches. The repertoire was sequenced with immunoSEQ multiplex PCR; TCRdb's copy has only in-frame clones and lacks some. The sample includes under 100,000 clones, more than 75% seen only once; the top ten take 0.85% to 1.3%. The chain combines TRBV28 with TRBJ1-1, with 8 bases lining up with TRBD1. The sequence was collected from a human donor in a cohort sampled during active COVID-19. The specimen sequenced was peripheral blood. The CDR3 DNA reads TGTGCCAGCGCATCCGGGACAGGCATCACTGAAGCTTTCTTT. Its translation is CASASGTGITEAFF.